The clone carrying this T cell receptor beta chain was found many times. Its matching antigen is unknown. This entry comes from a study of T cells after posttransplantation cyclophosphamide. Repertoires were generated with immunoSEQ multiplex PCR, while TCRdb's copy carries only in-frame clones and drops some. Altogether about 39,000 clones were found in the sample, and no singletons occur. The CDR3 consists of 13 residues. Trimming removed 0 bases from V and 11 bases from J; junction bases left unmatched: 7. Germline assignment: CDR1 SGDLS and CDR2 YYNGEE. Study-level results: Tissue-infiltrating T cells from skin or gut overlapped little with blood T cells.

The genes are TRBV9 and TRBJ1-2, with 7 bases lining up with TRBD1. The receptor was derived from a woman aged 45-65 years in good health and a related stem cell transplant donor. Sequences were obtained from PBMCs. CDR3 in DNA: TGTGCCAGCAGCGTAGTTTCAGGGGGAATGTACACCTTC. This translates into CASSVVSGGMYTF.